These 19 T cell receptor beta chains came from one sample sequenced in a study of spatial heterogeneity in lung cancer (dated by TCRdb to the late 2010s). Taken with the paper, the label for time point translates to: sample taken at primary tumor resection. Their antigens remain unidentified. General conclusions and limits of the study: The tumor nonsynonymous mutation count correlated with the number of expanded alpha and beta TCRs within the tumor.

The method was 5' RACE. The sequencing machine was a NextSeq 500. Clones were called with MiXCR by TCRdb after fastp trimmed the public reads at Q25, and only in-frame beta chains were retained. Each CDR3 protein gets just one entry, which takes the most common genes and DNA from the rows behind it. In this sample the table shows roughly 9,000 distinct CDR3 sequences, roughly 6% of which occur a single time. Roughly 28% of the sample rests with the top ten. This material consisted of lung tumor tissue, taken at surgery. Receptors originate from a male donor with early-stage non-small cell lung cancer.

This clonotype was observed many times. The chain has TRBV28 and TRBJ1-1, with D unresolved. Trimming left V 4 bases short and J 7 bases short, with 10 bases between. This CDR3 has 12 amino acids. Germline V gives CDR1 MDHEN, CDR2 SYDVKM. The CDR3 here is CASSSSRVEAFF. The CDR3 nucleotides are TGTGCCAGCAGTTCTTCCCGGGTTGAAGCTTTCTTT.

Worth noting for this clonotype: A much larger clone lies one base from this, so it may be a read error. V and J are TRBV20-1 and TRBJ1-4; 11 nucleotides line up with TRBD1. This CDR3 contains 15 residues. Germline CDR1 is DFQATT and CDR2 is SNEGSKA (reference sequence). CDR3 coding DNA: TGCAGTGCTAGAGACGGACAGGGGGCTGGTGAACAACTGTTTTTT. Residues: CSARDGQGAGEQLFF.

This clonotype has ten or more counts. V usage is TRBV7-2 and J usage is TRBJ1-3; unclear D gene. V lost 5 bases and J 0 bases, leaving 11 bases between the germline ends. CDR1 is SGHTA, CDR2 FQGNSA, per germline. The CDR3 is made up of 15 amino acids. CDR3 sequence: CASSKLVTSGNTIYF. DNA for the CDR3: TGTGCCAGCAGCAAGCTCGTCACCTCTGGAAACACCATATATTTT.

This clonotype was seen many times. The CDR3 region is CANRAGGKGQYF. The CDR3 region has the DNA TGTGCCAACAGGGCGGGAGGAAAGGGCCAGTACTTC. This chain joins TRBV3-1 and TRBJ2-5, with 8 bases matching TRBD2. The CDR3 length is 12 residues. The germline CDR1 and CDR2 sequences are LGHDT and YNNKEL (reference sequence). J lost 10 bases, V lost 10 bases, and 11 bases had no gene match.

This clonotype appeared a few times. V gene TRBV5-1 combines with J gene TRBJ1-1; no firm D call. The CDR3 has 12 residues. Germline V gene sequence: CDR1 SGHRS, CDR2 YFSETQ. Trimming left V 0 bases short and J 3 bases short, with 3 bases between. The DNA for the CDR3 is TGCGCCAGCAGCTTGGAACACACTGAAGCTTTCTTT. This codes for CASSLEHTEAFF.

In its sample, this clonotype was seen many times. The CDR3 bases are TGCGCCAGCAGCCAAGAAGGACAGGGAGGTCAGCCCCAGCATTTT. Encoded protein: CASSQEGQGGQPQHF. The chain employs TRBV4-1 and TRBJ1-5, with TRBD1 identical over 8 bases. Germline V gene data show CDR1 as MGHRA and CDR2 as YSYEKL. The junction had 4 bases not matched to a gene; V was cut back by 0 bases and J by 6 bases. The CDR3 has 15 residues.

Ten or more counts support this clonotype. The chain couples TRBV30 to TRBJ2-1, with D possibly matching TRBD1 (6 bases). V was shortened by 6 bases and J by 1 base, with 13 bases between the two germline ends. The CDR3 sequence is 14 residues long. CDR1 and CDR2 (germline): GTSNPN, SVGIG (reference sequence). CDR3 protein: CACGEQGSYNEQFF. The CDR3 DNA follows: TGTGCCTGCGGGGAGCAGGGGTCCTACAATGAGCAGTTCTTC. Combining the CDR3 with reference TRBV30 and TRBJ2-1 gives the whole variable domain SQTIHQWPATLVQPVGSPLSLECTVEGTSNPNLYWYRQAAGRGLQLLFYSVGIGQISSEVPQNLSASRPQDRQFILSSKKLLLSDSGFYLCACGEQGSYNEQFFGPGTRLTVL.

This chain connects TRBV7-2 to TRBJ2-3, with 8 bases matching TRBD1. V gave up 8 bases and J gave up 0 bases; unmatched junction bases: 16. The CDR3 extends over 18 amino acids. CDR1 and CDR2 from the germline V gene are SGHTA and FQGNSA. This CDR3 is CASAKGTGGTPSTDTQYF. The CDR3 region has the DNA TGTGCCAGCGCAAAGGGAACAGGGGGGACTCCTAGCACAGATACGCAGTATTTT.

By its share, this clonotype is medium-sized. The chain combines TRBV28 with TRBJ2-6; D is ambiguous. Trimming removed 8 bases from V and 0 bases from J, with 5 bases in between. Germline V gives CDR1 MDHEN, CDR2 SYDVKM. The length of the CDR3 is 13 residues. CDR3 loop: CASGRSGANVLTF. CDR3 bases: TGTGCCAGCGGGCGCTCTGGGGCCAACGTCCTGACTTTC.

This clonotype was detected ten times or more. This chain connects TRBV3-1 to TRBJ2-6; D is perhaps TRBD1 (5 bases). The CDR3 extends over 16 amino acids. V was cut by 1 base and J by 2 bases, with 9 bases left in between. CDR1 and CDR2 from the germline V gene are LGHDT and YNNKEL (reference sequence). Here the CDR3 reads CASSQGRAPGANVLTF. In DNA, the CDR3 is TGTGCCAGCAGCCAAGGCAGGGCCCCTGGGGCCAACGTCCTGACTTTC.

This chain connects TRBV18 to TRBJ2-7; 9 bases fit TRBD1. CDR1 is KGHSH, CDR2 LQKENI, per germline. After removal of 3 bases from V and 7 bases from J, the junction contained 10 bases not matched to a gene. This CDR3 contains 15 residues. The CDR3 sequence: CASSPGTGTPGEQYF. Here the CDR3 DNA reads TGTGCCAGCTCACCCGGGACAGGGACACCGGGGGAGCAGTACTTC. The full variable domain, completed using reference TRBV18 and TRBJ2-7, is NAGVMQNPRHLVRRRGQEARLRCSPMKGHSHVYWYRQLPEEGLKFMVYLQKENIIDESGMPKERFSAEFPKEGPSILRIQQVVRGDSAAYFCASSPGTGTPGEQYFGPGTRLTVT.

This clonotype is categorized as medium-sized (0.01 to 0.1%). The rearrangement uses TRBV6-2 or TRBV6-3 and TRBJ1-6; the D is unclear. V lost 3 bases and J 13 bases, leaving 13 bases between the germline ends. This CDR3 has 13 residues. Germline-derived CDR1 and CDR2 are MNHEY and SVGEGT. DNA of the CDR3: TGTGCCAGCAGTTATGAAGATCTTTCCCCCCTCCACTTT. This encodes CASSYEDLSPLHF.

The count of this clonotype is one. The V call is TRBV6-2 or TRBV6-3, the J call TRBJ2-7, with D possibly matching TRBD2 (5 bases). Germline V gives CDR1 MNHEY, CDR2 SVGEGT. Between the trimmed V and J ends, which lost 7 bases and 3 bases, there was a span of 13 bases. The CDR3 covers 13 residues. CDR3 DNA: TGTGCCAGCACCGTGAGAGGGTACTACGAGCAGTACTTC. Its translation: CASTVRGYYEQYF.

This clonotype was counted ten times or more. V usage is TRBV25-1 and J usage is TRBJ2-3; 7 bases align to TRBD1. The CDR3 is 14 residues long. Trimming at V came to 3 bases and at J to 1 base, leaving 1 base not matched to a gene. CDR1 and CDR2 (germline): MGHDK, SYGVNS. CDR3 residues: CASSDGQGTDTQYF. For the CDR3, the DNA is TGTGCCAGCAGTGACGGACAGGGCACAGATACGCAGTATTTT.

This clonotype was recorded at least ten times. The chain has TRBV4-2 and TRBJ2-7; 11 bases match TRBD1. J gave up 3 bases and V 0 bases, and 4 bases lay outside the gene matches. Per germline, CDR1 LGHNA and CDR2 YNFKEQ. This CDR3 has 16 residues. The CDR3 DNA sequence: TGTGCCAGCAGCCAAGATCGGACAGGGGGCGTCTACGAGCAGTACTTC. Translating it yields CASSQDRTGGVYEQYF.

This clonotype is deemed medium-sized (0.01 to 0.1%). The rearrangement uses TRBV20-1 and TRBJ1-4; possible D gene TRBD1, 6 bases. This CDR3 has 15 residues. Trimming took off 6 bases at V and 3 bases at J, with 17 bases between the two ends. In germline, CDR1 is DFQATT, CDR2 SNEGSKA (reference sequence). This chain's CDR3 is CSALATGTSNEKLFF. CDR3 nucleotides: TGCAGTGCCCTGGCCACAGGGACTTCTAATGAAAAACTGTTTTTT.

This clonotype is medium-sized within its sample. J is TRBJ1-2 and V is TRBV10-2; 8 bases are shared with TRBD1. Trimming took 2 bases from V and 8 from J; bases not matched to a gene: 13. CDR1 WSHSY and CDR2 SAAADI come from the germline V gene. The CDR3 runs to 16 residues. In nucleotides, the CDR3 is TGCGCCAGCAGTGAGCCGCGGACAGGGCCTAATTGGGGCTACACCTTC. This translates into CASSEPRTGPNWGYTF.

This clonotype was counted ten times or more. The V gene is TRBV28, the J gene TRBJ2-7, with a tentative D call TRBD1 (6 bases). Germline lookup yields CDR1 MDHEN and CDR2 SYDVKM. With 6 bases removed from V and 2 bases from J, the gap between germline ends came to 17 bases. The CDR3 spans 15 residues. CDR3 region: CASSRPPDSTYEQYF. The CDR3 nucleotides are TGTGCCAGCAGCCGGCCCCCGGACAGCACCTACGAGCAGTACTTC.

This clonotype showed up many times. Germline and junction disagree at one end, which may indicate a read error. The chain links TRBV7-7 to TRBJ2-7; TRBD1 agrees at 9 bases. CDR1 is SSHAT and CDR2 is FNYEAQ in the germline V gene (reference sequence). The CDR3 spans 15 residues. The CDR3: CASSSGTGSGYEQYF. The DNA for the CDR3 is TGTGCTAGCAGCTCTGGGACAGGGAGTGGCTACGAGCAGTACTTC.